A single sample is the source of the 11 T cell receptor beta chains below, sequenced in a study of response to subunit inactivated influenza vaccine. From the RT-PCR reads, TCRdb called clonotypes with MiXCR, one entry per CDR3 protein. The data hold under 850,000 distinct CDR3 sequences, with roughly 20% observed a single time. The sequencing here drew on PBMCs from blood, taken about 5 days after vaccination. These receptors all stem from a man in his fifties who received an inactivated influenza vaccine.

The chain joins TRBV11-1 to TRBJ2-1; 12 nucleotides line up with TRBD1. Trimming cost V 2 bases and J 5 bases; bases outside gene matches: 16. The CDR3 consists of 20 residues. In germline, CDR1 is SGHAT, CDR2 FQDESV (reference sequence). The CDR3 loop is CASSLSRDRGRGYTHNEQFF. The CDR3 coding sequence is TGTGCCAGCAGCTTATCCCGGGACAGGGGGCGAGGATACACACACAATGAGCAGTTCTTC.

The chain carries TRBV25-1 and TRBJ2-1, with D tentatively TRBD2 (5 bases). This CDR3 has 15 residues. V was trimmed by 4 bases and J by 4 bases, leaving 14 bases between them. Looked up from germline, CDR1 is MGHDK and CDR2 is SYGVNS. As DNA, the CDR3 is TGTGCCAGCAGTGTTCCCGGCAGCGGATACAATGAGCAGTTCTTC. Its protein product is CASSVPGSGYNEQFF. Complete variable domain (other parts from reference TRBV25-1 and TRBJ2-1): EADIYQTPRYLVIGTGKKITLECSQTMGHDKMYWYQQDPGMELHLIHYSYGVNSTEKGDLSSESTVSRIRTEHFPLTLESARPSHTSQYLCASSVPGSGYNEQFFGPGTRLTVL.

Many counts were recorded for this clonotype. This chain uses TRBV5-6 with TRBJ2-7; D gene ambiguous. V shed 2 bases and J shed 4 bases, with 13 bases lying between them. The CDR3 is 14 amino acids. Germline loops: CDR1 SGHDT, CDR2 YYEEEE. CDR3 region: CASSLSGVSYEQYF. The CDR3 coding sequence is TGTGCCAGCAGCTTATCTGGGGTCAGTTACGAGCAGTACTTC. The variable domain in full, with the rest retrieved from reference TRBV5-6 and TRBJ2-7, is DAGVTQSPTHLIKTRGQQVTLRCSPKSGHDTVSWYQQALGQGPQFIFQYYEEEERQRGNFPDRFSGHQFPNYSSELNVNALLLGDSALYLCASSLSGVSYEQYFGPGTRLTVT.

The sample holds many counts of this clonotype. The CDR3 loop reads CASRLGGALPNEKLFF. DNA for the CDR3: TGTGCCAGCAGGCTTGGGGGGGCGCTACCGAATGAAAAACTGTTTTTT. The chain links TRBV6-1 to TRBJ1-4; the D gene is possibly TRBD1 (6 bases). The CDR3 has 16 amino acids. With 6 bases removed from V and 5 bases from J, the gap between germline ends came to 19 bases. The germline V gene encodes CDR1 MNHNS and CDR2 SASEGT.

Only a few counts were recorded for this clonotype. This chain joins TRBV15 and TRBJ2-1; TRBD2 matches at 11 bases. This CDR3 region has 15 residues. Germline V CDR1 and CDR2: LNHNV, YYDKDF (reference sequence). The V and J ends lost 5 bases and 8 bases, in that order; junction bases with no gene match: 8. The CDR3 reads CATSLTSGSYYEQFF. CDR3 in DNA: TGTGCCACCAGCCTCACTAGCGGGAGTTATTATGAGCAGTTCTTC.

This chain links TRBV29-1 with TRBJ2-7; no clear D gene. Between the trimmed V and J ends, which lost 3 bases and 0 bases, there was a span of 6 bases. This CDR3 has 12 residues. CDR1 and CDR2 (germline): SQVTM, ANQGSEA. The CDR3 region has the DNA TGCAGCGTTGAGACCTACTCCTACGAGCAGTACTTC. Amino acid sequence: CSVETYSYEQYF.

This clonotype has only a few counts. The CDR3 coding sequence is TGTGCCAGCAGTTCCGCGGACAGAATCTATGGAGGCTACACCTTC. It encodes CASSSADRIYGGYTF. J is TRBJ1-2 and V is TRBV12-3 or TRBV12-4; maybe TRBD1 (6 bases). V was trimmed by 4 bases and J by 8 bases, leaving 20 bases between them. The CDR3 contains 15 residues.

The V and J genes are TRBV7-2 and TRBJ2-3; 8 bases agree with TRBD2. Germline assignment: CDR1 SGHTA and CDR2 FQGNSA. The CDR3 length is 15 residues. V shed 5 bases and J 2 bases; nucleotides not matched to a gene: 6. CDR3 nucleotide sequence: TGTGCCAGCAGCGCTAGCGGGTTATACACAGATACGCAGTATTTT. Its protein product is CASSASGLYTDTQYF.

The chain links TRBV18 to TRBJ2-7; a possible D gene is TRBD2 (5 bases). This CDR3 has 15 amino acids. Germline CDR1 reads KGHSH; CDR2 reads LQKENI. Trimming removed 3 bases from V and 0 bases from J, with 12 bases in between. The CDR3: CASSPPGISSYEQYF. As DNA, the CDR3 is TGTGCCAGCTCACCTCCCGGGATAAGCTCCTACGAGCAGTACTTC.

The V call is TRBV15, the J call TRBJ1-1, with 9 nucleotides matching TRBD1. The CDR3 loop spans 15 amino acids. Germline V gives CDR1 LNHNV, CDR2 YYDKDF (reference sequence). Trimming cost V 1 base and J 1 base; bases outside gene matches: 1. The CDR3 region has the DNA TGTGCCACCAGCAGAGGGGACAGGGAGAACACTGAAGCTTTCTTT. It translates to CATSRGDRENTEAFF.

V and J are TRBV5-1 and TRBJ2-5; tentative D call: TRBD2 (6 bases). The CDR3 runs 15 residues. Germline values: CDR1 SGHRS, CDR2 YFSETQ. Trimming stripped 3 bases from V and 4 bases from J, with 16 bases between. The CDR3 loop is CASSSGVGGRETQYF. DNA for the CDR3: TGCGCCAGCAGCTCCGGCGTGGGGGGACGAGAGACCCAGTACTTC.